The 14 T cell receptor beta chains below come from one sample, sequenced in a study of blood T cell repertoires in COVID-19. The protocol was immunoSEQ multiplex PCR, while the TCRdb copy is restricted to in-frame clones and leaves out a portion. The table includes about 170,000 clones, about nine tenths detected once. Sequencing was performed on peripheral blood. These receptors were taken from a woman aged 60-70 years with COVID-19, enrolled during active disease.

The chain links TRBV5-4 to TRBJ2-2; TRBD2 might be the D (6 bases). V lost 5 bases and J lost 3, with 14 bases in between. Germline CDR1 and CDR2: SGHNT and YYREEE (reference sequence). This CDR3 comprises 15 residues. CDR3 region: CASSGVGGHTGELFF. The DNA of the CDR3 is TGTGCCAGCAGTGGGGTGGGGGGACACACCGGGGAGCTGTTTTTT.

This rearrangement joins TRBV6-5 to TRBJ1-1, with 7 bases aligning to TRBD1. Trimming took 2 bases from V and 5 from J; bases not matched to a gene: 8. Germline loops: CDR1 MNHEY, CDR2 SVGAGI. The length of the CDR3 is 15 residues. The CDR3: CASSYEGGTGTEAFF. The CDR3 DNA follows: TGTGCCAGCAGTTACGAAGGGGGCACGGGGACTGAAGCTTTCTTT.

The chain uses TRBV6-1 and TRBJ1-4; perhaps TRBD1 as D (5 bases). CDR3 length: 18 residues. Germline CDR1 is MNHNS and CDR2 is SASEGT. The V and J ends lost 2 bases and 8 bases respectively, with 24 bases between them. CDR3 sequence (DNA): TGTGCCAGCAGTGAATTAACATTAATAGGGGCGGCAGGGGAAAAACTGTTTTTT. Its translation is CASSELTLIGAAGEKLFF.

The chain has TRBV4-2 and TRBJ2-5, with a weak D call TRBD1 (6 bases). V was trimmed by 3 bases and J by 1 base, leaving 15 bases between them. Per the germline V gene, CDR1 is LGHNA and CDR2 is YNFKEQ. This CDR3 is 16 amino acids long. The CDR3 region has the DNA TGTGCCAGCAGCCACGAGAATGGACAGTCCCAAGAGACCCAGTACTTC. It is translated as CASSHENGQSQETQYF.

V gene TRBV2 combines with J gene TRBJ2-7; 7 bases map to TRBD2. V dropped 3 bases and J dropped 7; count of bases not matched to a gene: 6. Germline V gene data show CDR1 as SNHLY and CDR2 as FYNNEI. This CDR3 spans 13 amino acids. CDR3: CASSDQLAKEQYF. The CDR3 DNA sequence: TGTGCCAGCAGTGATCAACTAGCGAAAGAGCAGTACTTC.

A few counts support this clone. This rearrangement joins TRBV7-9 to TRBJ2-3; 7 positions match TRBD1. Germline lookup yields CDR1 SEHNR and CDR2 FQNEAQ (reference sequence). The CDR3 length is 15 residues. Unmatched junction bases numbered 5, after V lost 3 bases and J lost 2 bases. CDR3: CASSLPGQTTDTQYF. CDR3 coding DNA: TGTGCCAGCAGCTTGCCGGGACAGACCACAGATACGCAGTATTTT. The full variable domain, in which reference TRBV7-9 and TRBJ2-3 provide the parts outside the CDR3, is DTGVSQNPRHKITKRGQNVTFRCDPISEHNRLYWYRQTLGQGPEFLTYFQNEAQLEKSRLLSDRFSAERPKGSFSTLEIQRTEQGDSAMYLCASSLPGQTTDTQYFGPGTRLTVL.

The chain's CDR3 is CASSYSASSYNSPLHF. The CDR3 DNA is TGTGCCAGCAGTTACTCTGCCAGCTCCTATAATTCACCCCTCCACTTT. The chain combines TRBV6-6 with TRBJ1-6; D not certain. Looked up from germline, CDR1 is MNHNY and CDR2 is SVGAGI (reference sequence). The V end lost 0 bases, the J end lost 0 bases, and 6 bases lay between the germline ends. The CDR3 totals 16 residues.

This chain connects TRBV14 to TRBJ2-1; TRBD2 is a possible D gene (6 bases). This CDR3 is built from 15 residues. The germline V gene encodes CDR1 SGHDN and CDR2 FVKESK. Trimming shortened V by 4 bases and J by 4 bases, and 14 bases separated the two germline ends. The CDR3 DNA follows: TGTGCCAGCAGCCGGAGTCTAGCGAATTACAATGAGCAGTTCTTC. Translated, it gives CASSRSLANYNEQFF.

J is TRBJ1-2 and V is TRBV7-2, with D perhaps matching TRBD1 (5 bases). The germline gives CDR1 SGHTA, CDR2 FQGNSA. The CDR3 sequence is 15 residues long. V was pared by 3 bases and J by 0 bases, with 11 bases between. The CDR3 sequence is CASSFPGLPNYGYTF. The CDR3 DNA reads TGTGCCAGCAGCTTCCCGGGACTGCCTAACTATGGCTACACCTTC.

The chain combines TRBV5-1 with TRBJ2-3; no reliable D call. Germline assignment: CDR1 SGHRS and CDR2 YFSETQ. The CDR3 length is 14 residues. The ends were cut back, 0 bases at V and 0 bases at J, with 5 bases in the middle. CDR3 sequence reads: CASSLGASTDTQYF. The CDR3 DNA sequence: TGCGCCAGCAGCTTGGGGGCTAGCACAGATACGCAGTATTTT.

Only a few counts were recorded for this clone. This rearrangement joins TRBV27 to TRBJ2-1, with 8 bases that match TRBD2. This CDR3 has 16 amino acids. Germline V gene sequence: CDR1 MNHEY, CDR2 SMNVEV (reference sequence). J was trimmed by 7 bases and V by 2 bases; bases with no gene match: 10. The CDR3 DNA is TGTGCCAGCAGTTTAGTAGTACCTAGCGGGCAGAATGAGCAGTTCTTC. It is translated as CASSLVVPSGQNEQFF.

The CDR3 DNA reads TGTGCCAGCAGCCAGGGCGGGGAGACCCAGTACTTC. Translation gives CASSQGGETQYF. The rearrangement joins TRBV3-1 (or the pseudogene TRBV3-2) to TRBJ2-5, with D possibly being TRBD2 (5 bases). V was cut by 3 bases and J by 5 bases, with 7 bases left in between. The CDR3 has 12 residues. CDR1 is LGHDT and CDR2 is YNNKEL in the germline V gene (reference sequence).

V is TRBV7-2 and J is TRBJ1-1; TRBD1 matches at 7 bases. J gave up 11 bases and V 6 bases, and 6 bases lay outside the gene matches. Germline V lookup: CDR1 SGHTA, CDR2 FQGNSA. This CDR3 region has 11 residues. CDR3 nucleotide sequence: TGTGCCAGCAGTTACGACAGGGCGGCTTTCTTT. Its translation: CASSYDRAAFF.

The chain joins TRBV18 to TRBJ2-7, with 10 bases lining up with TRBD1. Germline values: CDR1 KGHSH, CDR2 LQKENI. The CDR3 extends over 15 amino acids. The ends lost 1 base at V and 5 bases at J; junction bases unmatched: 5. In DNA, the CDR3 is TGTGCCAGCTCACCACTGGGGACAGGGGAGAACGAGCAGTACTTC. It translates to CASSPLGTGENEQYF.